This is a list of T cell receptor beta chains from one sample in a study of CD8+ T cells in alopecia areata. Assay used: immunoSEQ multiplex PCR; TCRdb lists only in-frame clones, some missing. The table includes approximately 220,000 clones, more than 30% detected once. The sample in question was CD4+ T cells sorted from blood, obtained around week 30, from a patient treated with tofacitinib. These receptors all come from a human donor with alopecia areata. CDR3s include the opening cysteine and the closing phenylalanine or tryptophan. Fields, in order: CDR3 protein, CDR3 DNA, D gene, J gene, clone size, V gene. The D gene is left open where the match is weak. Size tells how often a clone was seen (once, few, many) or the class of an expanded clone, and some rows leave it out.

CASIDLAVGEQYF	TGTGCCAGCATCGACCTAGCGGTGGGCGAGCAGTACTTC	TRBD2	TRBJ2-7	few	TRBV6-6
CASSLSSPGNGYTF	TGCGCCAGCAGCTTATCGTCACCGGGGAATGGCTACACCTTC	NA	TRBJ1-2	few	TRBV5-1
CSVDRLQGEGYTF	TGCAGCGTTGACCGTCTACAGGGCGAGGGCTACACCTTC	NA	TRBJ1-2	NA	TRBV29-1
CASSPGGGHGYTF	TGTGCCAGCTCACCAGGAGGAGGGCATGGCTACACCTTC	NA	TRBJ1-2	NA	TRBV18
CASSPSGTSYEQYF	TGCGCCAGCAGCCCCTCCGGGACATCCTACGAGCAGTACTTC	NA	TRBJ2-7	NA	TRBV4-1
CASSVEVGNSPLHF	TGTGCCAGCAGCGTAGAGGTCGGTAATTCACCCCTCCACTTT	NA	TRBJ1-6	NA	TRBV9
CASSFEFGELFF	TGTGCCAGCAGTTTCGAGTTCGGGGAGCTGTTTTTT	NA	TRBJ2-2	few	TRBV28
CASNYGTSVQYF	TGTGCCAGCAACTACGGGACATCGGTTCAGTATTTT	NA	TRBJ2-3	few	TRBV11-2
CASSIQRGNYEQYF	TGTGCCAGTAGTATCCAGCGGGGCAACTACGAGCAGTACTTC	TRBD2	TRBJ2-7	NA	TRBV19
CASSDRVYSYEQYF	TGTGCCAGCAGTGACAGGGTTTACTCCTACGAGCAGTACTTC	NA	TRBJ2-7	NA	TRBV2
CASSSTTGQETQYF	TGTGCCAGCAGCTCCACGACAGGACAAGAGACCCAGTACTTC	NA	TRBJ2-5	NA	TRBV7-9
CASSFMTEAFF	TGTGCCAGCAGCTTTATGACTGAAGCTTTCTTT	NA	TRBJ1-1	few	TRBV5-6
CAWSRTWEAFF	TGTGCCTGGTCCCGGACATGGGAAGCTTTCTTT	NA	TRBJ1-1	many	TRBV30
CATRRKGQTDTQYF	TGTGCCACCAGGAGGAAGGGGCAGACAGATACGCAGTATTTT	NA	TRBJ2-3	NA	TRBV6-5
CASSWREVGTDTQYF	TGTGCCAGCAGCTGGCGGGAGGTGGGCACAGATACGCAGTATTTT	TRBD2	TRBJ2-3	NA	TRBV6-1
CASSPRGWEQYF	TGTGCCAGCAGCCCCCGGGGGTGGGAGCAGTACTTC	NA	TRBJ2-7	few	TRBV7-2
CASSEFDGVFGYTF	TGTGCCAGCAGTGAGTTTGACGGCGTCTTTGGCTACACCTTC	NA	TRBJ1-2	NA	TRBV6-1
CASSSVLALNTEAFF	TGTGCCAGCAGTTCGGTCCTAGCCCTGAACACTGAAGCTTTCTTT	NA	TRBJ1-1	NA	TRBV27
CSVESGEPYNEQFF	TGCAGCGTTGAAAGCGGGGAACCATACAATGAGCAGTTCTTC	TRBD2	TRBJ2-1	few	TRBV29-1
CASSQGKNQPQHF	TGTGCCAGCAGCCAAGGAAAGAATCAGCCCCAGCATTTT	NA	TRBJ1-5	few	TRBV4-2
CASRLRGDAKNIQYF	TGTGCCAGCAGGCTGAGGGGAGACGCCAAAAACATTCAGTACTTC	NA	TRBJ2-4	NA	TRBV6-1
CASSPGTGAYYGYTF	TGTGCCAGCTCACCAGGGACAGGGGCATACTACGGCTACACCTTC	TRBD1	TRBJ1-2	NA	TRBV18
CATSTEGQNNEKLFF	TGTGCCACCAGCACTGAGGGACAGAACAATGAAAAACTGTTTTTT	TRBD1	TRBJ1-4	NA	TRBV15